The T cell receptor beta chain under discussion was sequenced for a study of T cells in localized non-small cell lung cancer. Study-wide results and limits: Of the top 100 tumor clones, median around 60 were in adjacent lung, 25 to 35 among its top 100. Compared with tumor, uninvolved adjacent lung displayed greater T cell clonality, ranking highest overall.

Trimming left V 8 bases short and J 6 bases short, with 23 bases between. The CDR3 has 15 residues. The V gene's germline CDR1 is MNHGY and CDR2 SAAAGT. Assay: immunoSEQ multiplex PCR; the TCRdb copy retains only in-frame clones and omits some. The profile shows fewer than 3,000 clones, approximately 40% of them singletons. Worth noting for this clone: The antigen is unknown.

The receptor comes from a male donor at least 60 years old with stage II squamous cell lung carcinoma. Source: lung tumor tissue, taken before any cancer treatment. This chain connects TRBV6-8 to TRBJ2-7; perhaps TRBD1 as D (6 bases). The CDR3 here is CASGLTPFGQLEQYF. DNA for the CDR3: TGTGCCAGCGGACTTACCCCCTTCGGACAGCTCGAGCAGTACTTC.